This T cell receptor (beta chain) came from a study of cytomegalovirus exposure and HLA in healthy donors. Study-wide points: Most TCR sequences were seen very rarely across donors, but some public TCRs occurred in many. High specificity and sensitivity for cytomegalovirus status were reported for the classifier. TCR beta chains numbering more than 150 were designated cytomegalovirus-associated.

Separate from the roughly 700-subject first cohort was the 120-subject validation cohort, to which the donors belonged. On this clone: Its antigen is unknown.

From germline, CDR1 is MNHEY and CDR2 SVGAGI. This CDR3 region has 13 residues. V was trimmed by 3 bases and J by 2 bases, leaving 7 bases between them. Clones were read by immunoSEQ multiplex PCR, and TCRdb kept only the in-frame ones, dropping some. The data show more than 95,000 clones, with around 94% seen just once and roughly 1.3% held by the top ten. The chain has TRBV6-5 and TRBJ1-2; D is unclear. The sample was PBMCs. This receptor was taken from a woman aged 18-35 years in good health and CMV-seronegative. The CDR3 here is CASSYGENYGYTF. CDR3 nucleotides: TGTGCCAGCAGTTATGGAGAGAACTATGGCTACACCTTC.